This T cell receptor (beta chain) came from a study of early T cells in non-severe SARS-CoV-2 infection. The library protocol tagged individual cDNA molecules with unique molecular identifiers. One entry per CDR3 protein, called by TCRdb with MiXCR from the 5' RACE reads. The sample includes tens of thousands of distinct CDR3 sequences, 3.9% of them seen just once. To note about this clonotype: A much larger clone lies a single base off, so this may be a read error.

The CDR3 spans 16 residues. CDR1 and CDR2 (germline): KGHSH, LQKENI. Sequencing was done on a sample of whole blood. The source of this sequence is an adult who was a healthcare worker with PCR-confirmed SARS-CoV-2 infection or an uninfected control (not recorded which). The V call is TRBV18, the J call TRBJ2-1, with D possibly matching TRBD1 (5 bases). The CDR3 coding sequence is TGTGCCAGCTCACCGCTAGGGGCAGGAAAATACAATGAGCAGTCCTTC. Amino acid sequence: CASSPLGAGKYNEQSF. The variable domain in full, with the rest retrieved from reference TRBV18 and TRBJ2-1, is NAGVMQNPRHLVRRRGQEARLRCSPMKGHSHVYWYRQLPEEGLKFMVYLQKENIIDESGMPKERFSAEFPKEGPSILRIQQVVRGDSAAYFCASSPLGAGKYNEQSFGPGTRLTVL.